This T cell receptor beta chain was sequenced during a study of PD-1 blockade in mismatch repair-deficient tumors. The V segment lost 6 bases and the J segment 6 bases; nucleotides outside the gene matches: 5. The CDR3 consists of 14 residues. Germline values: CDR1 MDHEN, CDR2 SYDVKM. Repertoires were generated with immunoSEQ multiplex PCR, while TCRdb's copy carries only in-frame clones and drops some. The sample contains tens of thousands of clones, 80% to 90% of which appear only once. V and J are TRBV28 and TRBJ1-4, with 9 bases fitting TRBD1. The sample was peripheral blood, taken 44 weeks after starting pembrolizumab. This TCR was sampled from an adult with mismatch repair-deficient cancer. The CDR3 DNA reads TGTGCCAGCAGACAGGGGGCCTCTCATGAAAAACTGTTTTTT. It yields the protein CASRQGASHEKLFF. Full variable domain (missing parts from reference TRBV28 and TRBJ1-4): DVKVTQSSRYLVKRTGEKVFLECVQDMDHENMFWYRQDPGLGLRLIYFSYDVKMKEKGDIPEGYSVSREKKERFSLILESASTNQTSMYLCASRQGASHEKLFFGSGTQLSVL.